The TCR beta chain under discussion was sequenced for a study of T cell repertoires in cytomegalovirus infection. At the level of the study: Matching HLA type and CMV infection were both indicated by public TCR beta signatures. The study, taken as a whole, reports: Carriers of CMV and the relevant HLA type were discriminated by public TCR beta frequency. It was HLA-C-restricted CMV-specific TCR beta clonotypes that dominated the response ex vivo.

Many counts were recorded for this clonotype. Its antigen is not identified. TCRdb itself ran the reads through MiXCR, one entry per CDR3 protein. The sample records 310,000 or so distinct CDR3 sequences, 15% to 20% being singletons. This clonotype was sampled from a human donor in good health (CMV status not recorded). Some clones in this sample may be carry-over from other donors' samples. Specimen: PBMCs.

CDR3 sequence: CASSLKEGLYGYTF. DNA for the CDR3: TGTGCCAGCAGCTTGAAAGAGGGCCTATATGGCTACACCTTC. The rearrangement links TRBV7-2 to TRBJ1-2; no reliable D call. The CDR3 totals 14 residues. Germline V CDR1 and CDR2: SGHTA, FQGNSA. V was clipped by 3 bases and J by 5 bases, with 13 bases between them. The full variable domain, completed using reference TRBV7-2 and TRBJ1-2, is GAGVSQSPSNKVTEKGKDVELRCDPISGHTALYWYRQSLGQGLEFLIYFQGNSAPDKSGLPSDRFSAERTGGSVSTLTIQRTQQEDSAVYLCASSLKEGLYGYTFGSGTRLTVV.